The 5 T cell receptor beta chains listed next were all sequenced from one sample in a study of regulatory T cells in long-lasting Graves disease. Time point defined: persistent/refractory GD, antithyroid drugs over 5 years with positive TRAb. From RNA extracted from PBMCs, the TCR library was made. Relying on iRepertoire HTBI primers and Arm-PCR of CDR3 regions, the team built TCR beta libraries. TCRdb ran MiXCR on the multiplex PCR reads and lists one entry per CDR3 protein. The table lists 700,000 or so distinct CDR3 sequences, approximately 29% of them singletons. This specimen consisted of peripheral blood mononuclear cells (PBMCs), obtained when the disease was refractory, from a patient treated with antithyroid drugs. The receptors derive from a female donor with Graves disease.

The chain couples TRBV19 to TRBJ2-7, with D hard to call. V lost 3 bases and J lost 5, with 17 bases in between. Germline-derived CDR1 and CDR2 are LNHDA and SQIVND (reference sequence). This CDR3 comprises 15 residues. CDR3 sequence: CASSILFSVTDEQYF. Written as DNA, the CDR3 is TGTGCCAGTAGTATTCTCTTCTCCGTTACCGACGAGCAGTACTTC.

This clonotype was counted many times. The CDR3 sequence is CASSLIQKETQYF. As DNA, the CDR3 is TGTGCCAGCAGTTTAATACAGAAAGAGACCCAGTACTTC. V gene TRBV12-3 or TRBV12-4 combines with J gene TRBJ2-5; D is unresolved. V dropped 2 bases and J dropped 3 bases, with 7 bases sitting between them. This CDR3 is 13 amino acids long.

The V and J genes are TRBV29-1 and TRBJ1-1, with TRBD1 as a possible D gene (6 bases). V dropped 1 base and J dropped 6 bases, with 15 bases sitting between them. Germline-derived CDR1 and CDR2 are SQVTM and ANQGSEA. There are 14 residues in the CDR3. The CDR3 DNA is TGCAGCGTTGAAGGGACAGCCCGGAGGTCTGAAGCTTTCTTT. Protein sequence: CSVEGTARRSEAFF.

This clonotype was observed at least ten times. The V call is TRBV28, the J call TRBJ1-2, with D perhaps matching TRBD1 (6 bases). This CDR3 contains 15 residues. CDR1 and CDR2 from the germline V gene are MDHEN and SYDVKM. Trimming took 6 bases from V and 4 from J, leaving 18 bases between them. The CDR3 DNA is TGTGCCAGCAGCCCCCGGGACACACCGAGCTATGGCTACACCTTC. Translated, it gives CASSPRDTPSYGYTF.

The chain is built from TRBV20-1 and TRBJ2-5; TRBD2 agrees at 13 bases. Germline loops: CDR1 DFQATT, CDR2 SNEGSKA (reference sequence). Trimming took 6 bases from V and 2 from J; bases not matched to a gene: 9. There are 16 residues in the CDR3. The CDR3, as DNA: TGCAGTGCCGGACTAGCGGGAGCCCCACTACAAGAGACCCAGTACTTC. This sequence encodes CSAGLAGAPLQETQYF.